This T cell receptor (beta chain) comes out of a study of T cell responses to AZD1222 COVID-19 vaccine. Findings and limits, study-wide: The reported proportion of spike-specific TCRs targeting unmutated variant regions was nearly half. Baseline antibody screening turned up just a handful of seropositive AZD1222 recipients. White British donors predominated, females outnumbered males, and clonal diversity was possibly underestimated.

Worth noting for this clone: Antigen unknown.

This CDR3 contains 18 residues. The J segment lost 3 bases and the V segment lost 1 base, leaving 14 bases of the junction unmatched. Per the germline V gene, CDR1 is SGHNT and CDR2 is YYREEE (reference sequence). Some clones are missing from TCRdb's copy, which holds only in-frame ones; the method was immunoSEQ multiplex PCR. The repertoire holds 100,000 to 150,000 clones, with 90% as singletons. The rearrangement uses TRBV5-4 and TRBJ2-7, with TRBD2 matching 9 bases. The sequencing here drew on peripheral blood, taken on day 0 of MenACWY control vaccination. The TCR sequence derives from an adult in good health. CDR3 nucleotides: TGTGCCAGCAGCTTGAGGCCAAAGACTAGCGGATTTTTCTACGAGCAGTACTTC. Translating it yields CASSLRPKTSGFFYEQYF. The full variable domain, its missing parts supplied by reference TRBV5-4 and TRBJ2-7, is ETGVTQSPTHLIKTRGQQVTLRCSSQSGHNTVSWYQQALGQGPQFIFQYYREEENGRGNFPPRFSGLQFPNYSSELNVNALELDDSALYLCASSLRPKTSGFFYEQYFGPGTRLTVT.